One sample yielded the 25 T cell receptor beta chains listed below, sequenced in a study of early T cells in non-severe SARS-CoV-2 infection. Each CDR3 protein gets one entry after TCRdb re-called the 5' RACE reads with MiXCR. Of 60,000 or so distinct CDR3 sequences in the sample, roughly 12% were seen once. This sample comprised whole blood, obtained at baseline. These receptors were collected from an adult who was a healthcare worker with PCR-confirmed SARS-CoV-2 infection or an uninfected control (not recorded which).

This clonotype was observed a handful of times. The chain's CDR3 is CAIRRTVSNQPQHF. CDR3 DNA sequence: TGTGCCATCCGACGGACAGTTAGCAATCAGCCCCAGCATTTT. The chain is built from TRBV12-3 or TRBV12-4 and TRBJ1-5; D perhaps matches TRBD1 (6 bases). This CDR3 is 14 amino acids long. V was pared by 10 bases and J by 0 bases, with 13 bases between.

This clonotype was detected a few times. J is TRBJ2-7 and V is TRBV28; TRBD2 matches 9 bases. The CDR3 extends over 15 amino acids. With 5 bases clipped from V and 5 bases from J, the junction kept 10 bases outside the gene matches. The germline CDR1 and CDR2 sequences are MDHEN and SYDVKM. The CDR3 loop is CASSGWVAGVHEQYF. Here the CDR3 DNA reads TGTGCCAGCAGTGGGTGGGTAGCGGGAGTCCACGAGCAGTACTTC.

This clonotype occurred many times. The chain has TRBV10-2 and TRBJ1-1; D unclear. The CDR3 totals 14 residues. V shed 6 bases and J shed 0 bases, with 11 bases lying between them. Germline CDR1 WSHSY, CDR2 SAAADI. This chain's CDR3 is CASSHALMNTEAFF. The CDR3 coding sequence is TGCGCCAGCAGCCACGCCCTTATGAACACTGAAGCTTTCTTT.

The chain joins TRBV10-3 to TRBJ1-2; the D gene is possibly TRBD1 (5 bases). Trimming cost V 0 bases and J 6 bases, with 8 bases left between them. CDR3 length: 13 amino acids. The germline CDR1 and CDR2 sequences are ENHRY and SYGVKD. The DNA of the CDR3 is TGTGCCATCAGTGAGTCGATGACAGATGGCTACACCTTC. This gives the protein CAISESMTDGYTF.

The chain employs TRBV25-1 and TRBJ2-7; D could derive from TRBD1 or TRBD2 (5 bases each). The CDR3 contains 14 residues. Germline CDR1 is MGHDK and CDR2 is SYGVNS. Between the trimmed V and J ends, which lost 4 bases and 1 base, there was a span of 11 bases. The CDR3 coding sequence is TGTGCCAGCAGTGTCCGGGACGGATCCTACGAGCAGTACTTC. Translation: CASSVRDGSYEQYF.

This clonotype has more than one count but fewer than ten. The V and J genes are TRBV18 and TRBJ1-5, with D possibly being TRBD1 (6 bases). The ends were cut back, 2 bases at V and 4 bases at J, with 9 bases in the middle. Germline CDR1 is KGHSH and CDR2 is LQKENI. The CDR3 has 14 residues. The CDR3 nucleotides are TGTGCCAGCTCACCAGCAGGGGAGAATCAGCCCCAGCATTTT. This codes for CASSPAGENQPQHF.

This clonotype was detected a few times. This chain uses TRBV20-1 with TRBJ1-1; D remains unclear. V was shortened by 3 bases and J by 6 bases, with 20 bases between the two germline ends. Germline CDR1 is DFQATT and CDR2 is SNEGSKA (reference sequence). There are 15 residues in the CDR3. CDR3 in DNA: TGCAGTGCTAGTCCCCCCCCGACTGGACGGGCTGAAGCTTTCTTT. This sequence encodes CSASPPPTGRAEAFF.

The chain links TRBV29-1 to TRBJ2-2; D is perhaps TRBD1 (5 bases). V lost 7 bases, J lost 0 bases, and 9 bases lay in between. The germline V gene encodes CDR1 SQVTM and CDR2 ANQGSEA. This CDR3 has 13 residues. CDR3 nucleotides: TGCAGCGCGTCCAGGGCGAACACCGGGGAGCTGTTTTTT. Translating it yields CSASRANTGELFF.

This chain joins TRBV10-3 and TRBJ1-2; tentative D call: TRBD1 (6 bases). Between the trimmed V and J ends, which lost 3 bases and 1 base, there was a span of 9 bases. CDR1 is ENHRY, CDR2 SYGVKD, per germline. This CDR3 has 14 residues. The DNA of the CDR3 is TGTGCCATCAGTGAAAGGGGGGATAACTATGGCTACACCTTC. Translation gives CAISERGDNYGYTF.

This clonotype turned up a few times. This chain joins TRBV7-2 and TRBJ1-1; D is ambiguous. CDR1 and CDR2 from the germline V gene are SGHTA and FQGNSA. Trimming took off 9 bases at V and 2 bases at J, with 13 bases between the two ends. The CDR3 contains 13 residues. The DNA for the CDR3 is TGTGCCAGTTCCGTGGTCACCAACACTGAAGCTTTCTTT. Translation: CASSVVTNTEAFF.

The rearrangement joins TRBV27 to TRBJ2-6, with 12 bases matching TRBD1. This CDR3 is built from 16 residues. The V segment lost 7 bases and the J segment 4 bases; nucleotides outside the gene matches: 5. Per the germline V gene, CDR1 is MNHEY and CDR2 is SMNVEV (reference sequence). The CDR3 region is CASTGTGGKGANVLTF. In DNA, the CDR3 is TGTGCCAGCACCGGGACAGGGGGCAAAGGGGCCAACGTCCTGACTTTC.

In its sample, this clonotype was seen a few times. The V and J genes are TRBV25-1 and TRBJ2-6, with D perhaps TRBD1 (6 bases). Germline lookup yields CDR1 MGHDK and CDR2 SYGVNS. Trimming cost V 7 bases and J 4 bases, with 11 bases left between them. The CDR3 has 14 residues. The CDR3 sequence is CASMGHGGANVLTF. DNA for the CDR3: TGTGCCAGCATGGGACACGGGGGGGCCAACGTCCTGACTTTC.

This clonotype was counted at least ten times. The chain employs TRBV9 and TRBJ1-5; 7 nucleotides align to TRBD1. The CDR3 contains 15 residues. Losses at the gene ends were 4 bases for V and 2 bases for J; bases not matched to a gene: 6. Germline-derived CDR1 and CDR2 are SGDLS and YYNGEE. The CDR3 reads CASSPTGVRNQPQHF. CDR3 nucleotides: TGTGCCAGCAGCCCAACAGGGGTACGCAATCAGCCCCAGCATTTT.

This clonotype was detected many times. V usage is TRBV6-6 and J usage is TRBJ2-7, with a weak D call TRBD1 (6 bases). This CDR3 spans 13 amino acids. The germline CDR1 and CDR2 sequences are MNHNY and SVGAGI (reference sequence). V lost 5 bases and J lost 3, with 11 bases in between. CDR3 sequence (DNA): TGTGCCAGCAGTCTAGGGACAAACTACGAGCAGTACTTC. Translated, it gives CASSLGTNYEQYF.

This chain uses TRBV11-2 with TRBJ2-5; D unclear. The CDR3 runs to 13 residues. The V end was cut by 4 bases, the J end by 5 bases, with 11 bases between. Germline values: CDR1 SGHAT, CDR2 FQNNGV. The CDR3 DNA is TGTGCCAGCAGCTCTATCCGGGCCGAGACCCAGTACTTC. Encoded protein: CASSSIRAETQYF.

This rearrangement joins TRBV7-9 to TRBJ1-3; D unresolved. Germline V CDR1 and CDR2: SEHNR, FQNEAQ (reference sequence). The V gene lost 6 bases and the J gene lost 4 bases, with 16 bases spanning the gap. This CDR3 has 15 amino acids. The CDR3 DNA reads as TGTGCCAGCAGACCCCGGCAGGCTATGGGAAACACCATATATTTT. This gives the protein CASRPRQAMGNTIYF.

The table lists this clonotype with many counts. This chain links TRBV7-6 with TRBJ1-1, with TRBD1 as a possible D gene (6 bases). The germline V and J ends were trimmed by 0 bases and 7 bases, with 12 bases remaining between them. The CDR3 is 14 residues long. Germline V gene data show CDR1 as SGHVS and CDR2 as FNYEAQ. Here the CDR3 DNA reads TGTGCCAGCAGCTTAGCGCTGGTGGACAGTGAAGCTTTCTTT. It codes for CASSLALVDSEAFF. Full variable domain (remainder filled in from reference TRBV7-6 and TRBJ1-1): GAGVSQSPRYKVTKRGQDVALRCDPISGHVSLYWYRQALGQGPEFLTYFNYEAQQDKSGLPNDRFSAERPEGSISTLTIQRTEQRDSAMYRCASSLALVDSEAFFGQGTRLTVV.

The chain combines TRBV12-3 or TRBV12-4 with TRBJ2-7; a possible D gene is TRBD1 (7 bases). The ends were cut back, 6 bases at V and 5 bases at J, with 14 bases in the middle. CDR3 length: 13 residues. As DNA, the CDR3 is TGTGCCAGCAGAACGACAGGGAGGCACGAGCAGTACTTC. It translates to CASRTTGRHEQYF.

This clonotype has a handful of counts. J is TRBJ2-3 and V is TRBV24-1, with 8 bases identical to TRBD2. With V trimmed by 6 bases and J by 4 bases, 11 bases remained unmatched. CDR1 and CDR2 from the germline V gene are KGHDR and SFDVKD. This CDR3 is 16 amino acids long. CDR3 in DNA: TGTGCCACCAGTCTAAATTACCTCGGGGGGGCAGATACGCAGTATTTT. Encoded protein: CATSLNYLGGADTQYF.

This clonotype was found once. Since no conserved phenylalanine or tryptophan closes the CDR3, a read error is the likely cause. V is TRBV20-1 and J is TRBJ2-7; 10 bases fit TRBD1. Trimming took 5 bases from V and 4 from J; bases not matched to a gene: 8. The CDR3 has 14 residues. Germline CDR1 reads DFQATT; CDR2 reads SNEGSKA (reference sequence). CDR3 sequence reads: CSAVSGTGVYEQYL. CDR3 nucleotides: TGCAGTGCTGTTTCCGGGACAGGGGTGTACGAGCAGTACTTA.

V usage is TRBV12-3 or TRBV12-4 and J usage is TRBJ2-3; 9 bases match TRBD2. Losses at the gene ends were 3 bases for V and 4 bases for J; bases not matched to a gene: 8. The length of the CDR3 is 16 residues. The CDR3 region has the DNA TGTGCCAGCAGTTTTGGGCCTAGCGGGACTTCAGATACGCAGTATTTT. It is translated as CASSFGPSGTSDTQYF.

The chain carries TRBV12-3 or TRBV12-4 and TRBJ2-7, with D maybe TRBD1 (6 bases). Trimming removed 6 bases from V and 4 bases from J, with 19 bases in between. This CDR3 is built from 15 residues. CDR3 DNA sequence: TGTGCCAGCAGCCAAGAAACAGGGCACGGTTACGAGCAGTACTTC. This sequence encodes CASSQETGHGYEQYF.

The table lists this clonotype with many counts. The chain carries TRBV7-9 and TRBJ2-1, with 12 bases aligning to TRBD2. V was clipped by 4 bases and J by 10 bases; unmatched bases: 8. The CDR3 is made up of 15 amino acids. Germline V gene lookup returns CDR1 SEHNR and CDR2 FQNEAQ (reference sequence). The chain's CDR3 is CASSSSGGATKEQFF. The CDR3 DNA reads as TGTGCCAGCAGCTCTAGCGGGGGGGCTACTAAAGAGCAGTTCTTC.

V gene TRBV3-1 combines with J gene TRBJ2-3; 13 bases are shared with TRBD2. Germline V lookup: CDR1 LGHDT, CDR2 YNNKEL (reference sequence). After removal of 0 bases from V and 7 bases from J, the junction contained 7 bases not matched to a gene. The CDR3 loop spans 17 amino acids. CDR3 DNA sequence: TGTGCCAGCAGCCAAGACCCCGGGACTAGCGGGGAATATACGCAGTATTTT. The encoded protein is CASSQDPGTSGEYTQYF.

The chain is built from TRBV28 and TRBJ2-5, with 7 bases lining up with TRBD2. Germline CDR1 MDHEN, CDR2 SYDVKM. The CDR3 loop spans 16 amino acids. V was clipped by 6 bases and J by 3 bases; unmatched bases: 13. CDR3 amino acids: CASSPFPGRGEETQYF. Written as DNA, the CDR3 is TGTGCCAGCAGCCCGTTTCCAGGGAGGGGAGAAGAGACCCAGTACTTC.